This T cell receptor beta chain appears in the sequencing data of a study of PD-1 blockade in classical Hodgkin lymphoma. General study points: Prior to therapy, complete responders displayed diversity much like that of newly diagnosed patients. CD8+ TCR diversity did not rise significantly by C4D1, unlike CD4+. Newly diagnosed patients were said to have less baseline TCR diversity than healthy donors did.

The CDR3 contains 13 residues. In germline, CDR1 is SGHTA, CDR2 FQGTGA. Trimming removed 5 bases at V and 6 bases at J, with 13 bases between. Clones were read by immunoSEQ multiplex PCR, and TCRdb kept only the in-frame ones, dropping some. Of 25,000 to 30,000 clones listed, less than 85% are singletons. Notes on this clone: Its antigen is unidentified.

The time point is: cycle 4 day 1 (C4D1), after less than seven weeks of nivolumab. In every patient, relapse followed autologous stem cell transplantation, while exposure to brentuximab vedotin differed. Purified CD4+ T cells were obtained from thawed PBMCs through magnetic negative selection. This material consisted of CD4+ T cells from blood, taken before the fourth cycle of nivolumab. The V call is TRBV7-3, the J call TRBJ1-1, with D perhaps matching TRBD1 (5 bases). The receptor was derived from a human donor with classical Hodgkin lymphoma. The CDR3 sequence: CASSPGVWAEAFF. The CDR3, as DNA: TGTGCCAGCAGCCCGGGGGTCTGGGCTGAAGCTTTCTTT.